The next 27 T cell receptor beta chains were all read from a single sample in a study of Ad26.COV2.S vaccination and SARS-CoV-2 variants. Measured with immunoSEQ multiplex PCR; TCRdb has only the in-frame clones, and not every one. This table holds 440,000 or so clones, 90% found once. Treatment in this sample: around 19 received Ad26.COV2.S at low or high dose, single or two shots; about 5 received placebo; per-sample allocation not given. Material that was analyzed had been drawn on day 63 after the first vaccine or placebo injection. Material: peripheral blood, obtained in a trial of Ad26.COV2.S vaccine versus placebo. The source of these receptors is a person between 18 and 59 years old who received the Ad26.COV2.S COVID-19 vaccine or a placebo.

The gene calls are TRBV6-4 and TRBJ1-1; possible D gene TRBD1, 5 bases. CDR1 is MRHNA, CDR2 SNTAGT, per germline. CDR3 length: 13 amino acids. Between the trimmed V and J ends, which lost 5 bases and 5 bases, there was a span of 12 bases. CDR3 residues: CASSRGYETEAFF. In DNA, the CDR3 is TGTGCCAGCAGTAGGGGTTATGAGACTGAAGCTTTCTTT.

The rearrangement uses TRBV6-1 and TRBJ2-7; D perhaps matches TRBD2 (5 bases). The CDR3 consists of 12 residues. Per the germline V gene, CDR1 is MNHNS and CDR2 is SASEGT. V shed 1 base and J shed 9 bases, with 10 bases lying between them. DNA of the CDR3: TGTGCCAGCAGTGAAGGCGGGTATTGGCAGTACTTC. Amino acid sequence: CASSEGGYWQYF.

The V gene is TRBV28, the J gene TRBJ1-1; maybe TRBD1 (6 bases). Trimming left V 1 base short and J 4 bases short, with 13 bases between. Germline V gene sequence: CDR1 MDHEN, CDR2 SYDVKM. The CDR3 extends over 15 amino acids. CDR3 in amino acids: CASSLYRGASTEAFF. The CDR3 nucleotides read TGTGCCAGCAGTTTATATCGGGGGGCGAGCACTGAAGCTTTCTTT.

This chain links TRBV6-6 with TRBJ2-6, with D uncertain. The CDR3 is 14 residues long. Deletions cut 4 bases from V and 0 bases from J, with 4 bases between. Germline CDR1 and CDR2: MNHNY and SVGAGI (reference sequence). CDR3 bases: TGTGCCAGCAGTTCCCACTCTGGGGCCAACGTCCTGACTTTC. It translates to CASSSHSGANVLTF.

This chain joins TRBV19 and TRBJ1-5; perhaps TRBD1 as D (6 bases). The CDR3 has 15 amino acids. V lost 4 bases and J 4 bases, leaving 14 bases between the germline ends. Germline V lookup: CDR1 LNHDA, CDR2 SQIVND (reference sequence). For the CDR3, the DNA is TGTGCCAGTAGTAACTCGGACAGACGGAATCAGCCCCAGCATTTT. Residues: CASSNSDRRNQPQHF.

The gene calls are TRBV6-6 and TRBJ2-5; 7 positions match TRBD2. This CDR3 is 12 amino acids long. The germline V gene encodes CDR1 MNHNY and CDR2 SVGAGI (reference sequence). Losses at the gene ends were 11 bases for V and 7 bases for J; bases not matched to a gene: 10. This CDR3 is CAAGVAGRTQYF. CDR3 coding DNA: TGTGCCGCGGGAGTAGCAGGGCGGACCCAGTACTTC.

V is TRBV6-5 and J is TRBJ1-4, with D unresolved. This CDR3 is 14 amino acids long. The germline V and J ends were trimmed by 8 bases and 0 bases, with 10 bases remaining between them. Germline CDR1 reads MNHEY; CDR2 reads SVGAGI. CDR3 coding DNA: TGTGCCAGCCGGTTCGATACAACTAATGAAAAACTGTTTTTT. Amino acids: CASRFDTTNEKLFF.

The V gene is TRBV11-2, the J gene TRBJ1-6; a weak D match, TRBD1 (5 bases). V lost 4 bases to trimming and J lost 14 bases, with 18 bases between them. The CDR3 contains 14 residues. Germline V CDR1 and CDR2: SGHAT, FQNNGV. The CDR3 spells CASSSGGGSLALHF. The CDR3 nucleotides are TGTGCCAGCAGCTCCGGTGGGGGGTCTTTGGCCCTCCACTTT.

This chain uses TRBV5-1 with TRBJ2-5; 7 bases fit TRBD1. The V and J ends lost 9 bases and 5 bases, in that order; junction bases with no gene match: 19. The CDR3 has 16 amino acids. Germline loops: CDR1 SGHRS, CDR2 YFSETQ. The CDR3 DNA is TGCGCCACCCGCCCACCGGGCCCGTCCAGGGGGGAGACCCAGTACTTC. Protein sequence: CATRPPGPSRGETQYF. Together with reference TRBV5-1 and TRBJ2-5, the CDR3 gives the full variable domain: KAGVTQTPRYLIKTRGQQVTLSCSPISGHRSVSWYQQTPGQGLQFLFEYFSETQRNKGNFPGRFSGRQFSNSRSEMNVSTLELGDSALYLCATRPPGPSRGETQYFGPGTRLLVL.

This CDR3 is CAISESSFSDYGYTF. The CDR3 region has the DNA TGTGCCATCAGTGAGTCGTCTTTTTCAGACTATGGCTACACCTTC. This chain joins TRBV10-3 and TRBJ1-2, with D uncertain. CDR1 ENHRY and CDR2 SYGVKD come from the germline V gene. CDR3 size: 15 residues. V lost 0 bases to trimming and J lost 3 bases, with 11 bases between them.

J is TRBJ2-1 and V is TRBV4-1, with D perhaps matching TRBD1 or TRBD2 (6 bases each). From germline, CDR1 is MGHRA and CDR2 YSYEKL. With 1 base removed from V and 7 bases from J, the gap between germline ends came to 8 bases. This CDR3 comprises 13 residues. CDR3 region: CASSQGGANEQFF. DNA of the CDR3: TGCGCCAGCAGCCAAGGGGGGGCAAATGAGCAGTTCTTC.

The DNA for the CDR3 is TGTGCCAGCCGAGGGGGTTTATCCTACAATGAGCAGTTCTTC. As protein: CASRGGLSYNEQFF. The chain recombines TRBV28 with TRBJ2-1; weak D call: TRBD1 (6 bases). From germline, CDR1 is MDHEN and CDR2 SYDVKM. V was shortened by 8 bases and J by 1 base, with 12 bases between the two germline ends. This CDR3 has 14 residues. The full variable domain, its missing parts supplied by reference TRBV28 and TRBJ2-1, is DVKVTQSSRYLVKRTGEKVFLECVQDMDHENMFWYRQDPGLGLRLIYFSYDVKMKEKGDIPEGYSVSREKKERFSLILESASTNQTSMYLCASRGGLSYNEQFFGPGTRLTVL.

Concerning this clone itself: This CDR3 is also generated by other DNA sequences in the sample. The rearrangement uses TRBV5-4 and TRBJ1-5, with TRBD1 matching 7 bases. V was pared by 2 bases and J by 4 bases, with 0 bases of the junction left unmatched. The CDR3 covers 13 residues. Germline values: CDR1 SGHNT, CDR2 YYREEE (reference sequence). The CDR3 reads CASSLQGNQPQHF. CDR3 bases: TGTGCCAGCAGCTTACAGGGGAATCAGCCCCAGCATTTT.

This chain joins TRBV5-4 and TRBJ1-2, with TRBD1 matching 9 bases. The CDR3 has 15 amino acids. The germline V gene encodes CDR1 SGHNT and CDR2 YYREEE (reference sequence). V gave up 0 bases and J gave up 6 bases; unmatched junction bases: 6. DNA of the CDR3: TGTGCCAGCAGCTTGGGGGGACAGGGAAGGGATGGCTACACCTTC. Protein sequence: CASSLGGQGRDGYTF.

The gene calls are TRBV27 and TRBJ2-2; D gene unclear. This CDR3 region has 13 residues. V was shortened by 3 bases and J by 4 bases, with 6 bases between the two germline ends. The V gene's germline CDR1 is MNHEY and CDR2 SMNVEV (reference sequence). The CDR3: CASSFTITGELFF. The CDR3 nucleotides are TGTGCCAGCAGTTTCACAATCACCGGGGAGCTGTTTTTT.

This clone was observed a single time. The genes are TRBV11-3 and TRBJ2-2; D unclear. The CDR3 has 14 amino acids. Germline CDR1 and CDR2: SGHNT and YENEEA. The V end lost 0 bases, the J end lost 4 bases, and 6 bases lay between the germline ends. The CDR3 sequence is CASSLDTLTGELFF. In DNA, the CDR3 is TGTGCCAGCAGCTTAGACACACTCACCGGGGAGCTGTTTTTT.

The chain combines TRBV21-1 with TRBJ2-1; no DNA check was done on the table's D call, TRBD2. TRBV21-1 is assigned pseudogene status. This CDR3 comprises 15 residues. In DNA, the CDR3 is TGTGCCAGCAGCGCGACTAGCGGGAGTAGCAATGAGCAGTTCTTC. Translation: CASSATSGSSNEQFF.

The chain uses TRBV19 and TRBJ1-5; tentative D call: TRBD1 (5 bases). The V end was cut by 3 bases, the J end by 2 bases, with 11 bases between. CDR1 and CDR2 from the germline V gene are LNHDA and SQIVND (reference sequence). This CDR3 is 15 amino acids long. DNA for the CDR3: TGTGCCAGTAGTATCGACGGGGCAGGCAATCAGCCCCAGCATTTT. Translation gives CASSIDGAGNQPQHF.

The chain is built from TRBV10-3 and TRBJ1-2; 8 nucleotides match TRBD1. Per germline, CDR1 ENHRY and CDR2 SYGVKD. This CDR3 region has 15 residues. Trimming at V came to 2 bases and at J to 5 bases, leaving 7 bases not matched to a gene. CDR3 DNA sequence: TGTGCCATCAGTGAGGGACAGGGTACCATGTATGGCTACACCTTC. As protein: CAISEGQGTMYGYTF.

The chain has TRBV6-5 and TRBJ2-5; 7 bases map to TRBD2. The V segment lost 3 bases and the J segment 3 bases; nucleotides outside the gene matches: 4. The CDR3 is 14 amino acids. From germline, CDR1 is MNHEY and CDR2 SVGAGI. As DNA, the CDR3 is TGTGCCAGCAGTTATCGGGGGGTAGAAGAGACCCAGTACTTC. Translated: CASSYRGVEETQYF.

The chain uses TRBV12-3 or TRBV12-4 and TRBJ2-1, with D perhaps TRBD1 (6 bases). The CDR3 length is 13 residues. The germline V and J ends were trimmed by 0 bases and 13 bases, with 13 bases remaining between them. The CDR3 here is CASSLAGDTGQFF. CDR3 sequence (DNA): TGTGCCAGCAGTTTAGCGGGGGACACGGGTCAGTTCTTC.

The chain is built from TRBV7-2 and TRBJ1-3; tentatively, D is TRBD1 (5 bases). Trimming removed 1 base from V and 7 bases from J, with 8 bases in between. In germline, CDR1 is SGHTA, CDR2 FQGNSA. The CDR3 extends over 13 amino acids. Here the CDR3 DNA reads TGTGCCAGCAGCTTAGGAGGGGTCAACACCATATATTTT. It specifies CASSLGGVNTIYF.

The chain is built from TRBV5-4 and TRBJ2-3, with a possible D match to TRBD2 (6 bases). Per the germline V gene, CDR1 is SGHNT and CDR2 is YYREEE (reference sequence). Between the trimmed V and J ends, which lost 4 bases and 4 bases, there was a span of 19 bases. This CDR3 spans 16 amino acids. In DNA, the CDR3 is TGTGCCAGCAGCGCCACGACTGCCTCGGGAGCAGATACGCAGTATTTT. As protein: CASSATTASGADTQYF.

The chain is built from TRBV5-4 and TRBJ2-3; 7 nucleotides agree with TRBD2. This CDR3 comprises 16 residues. In germline, CDR1 is SGHNT, CDR2 YYREEE (reference sequence). V was pared by 5 bases and J by 3 bases, with 12 bases of the junction left unmatched. CDR3 region: CASRFWGGGPTDTQYF. The CDR3 region has the DNA TGTGCCAGCAGATTCTGGGGGGGAGGGCCGACAGATACGCAGTATTTT.

This chain connects TRBV11-2 to TRBJ2-2, with 10 nucleotides matching TRBD2. The CDR3 runs to 15 residues. The V and J ends lost 3 bases and 7 bases, in that order; junction bases with no gene match: 5. The germline gives CDR1 SGHAT, CDR2 FQNNGV. The CDR3 spells CASSFLSGRVGELFF. The CDR3, as DNA: TGTGCCAGCAGCTTTTTGAGCGGGAGGGTCGGGGAGCTGTTTTTT.

The rearrangement links TRBV27 to TRBJ2-7; tentative D call: TRBD1 (5 bases). Germline loops: CDR1 MNHEY, CDR2 SMNVEV (reference sequence). Trimming removed 7 bases at V and 0 bases at J, with 10 bases between. The length of the CDR3 is 13 residues. The CDR3 reads CASKYRSSYEQYF. The CDR3 DNA reads TGTGCCAGCAAATACAGGAGCTCCTACGAGCAGTACTTC.

This chain connects TRBV5-6 to TRBJ1-1; a possible D gene is TRBD1 (6 bases). The CDR3 runs 17 residues. Germline CDR1 reads SGHDT; CDR2 reads YYEEEE. Trimming took off 0 bases at V and 1 base at J, with 16 bases between the two ends. The CDR3 spells CASSLATSDSRNTEAFF. The DNA of the CDR3 is TGTGCCAGCAGCTTGGCAACCTCGGACAGCAGGAACACTGAAGCTTTCTTT.